These 4 T cell receptor beta chains originate from one sample sequenced in a study of T cells in localized non-small cell lung cancer. Produced via immunoSEQ multiplex PCR; TCRdb's table is partial and in-frame only. The sample has fewer than 30,000 clones, 90% seen once. The specimen comprised peripheral blood, sampled before any cancer treatment. These receptor sequences come from a woman aged 35 to 70 with stage I lung adenocarcinoma.

The chain joins TRBV15 to TRBJ2-7; D unresolved. CDR1 and CDR2 (germline): LNHNV, YYDKDF (reference sequence). The CDR3 has 16 residues. V was cut by 0 bases and J by 2 bases, with 14 bases left in between. The DNA for the CDR3 is TGTGCCACCAGCAGAGACGTGGGGTTCATGCCCTACGAGCAGTACTTC. Translating gives CATSRDVGFMPYEQYF.

This clone showed up just once. The chain uses TRBV18 and TRBJ2-1; 10 bases align to TRBD1. The CDR3 spans 16 residues. Trimming removed 0 bases from V and 6 bases from J; junction bases left unmatched: 5. Germline lookup yields CDR1 KGHSH and CDR2 LQKENI. The CDR3 is CASSPPGQGGGNEQFF. CDR3 nucleotide sequence: TGTGCCAGCTCACCACCCGGACAGGGGGGCGGCAATGAGCAGTTCTTC.

This chain uses TRBV7-2 with TRBJ2-5; TRBD2 matches 12 bases. The CDR3 loop spans 14 amino acids. The germline gives CDR1 SGHTA, CDR2 FQGNSA. V dropped 8 bases and J dropped 3; count of bases not matched to a gene: 4. This CDR3 is CASGGLAGKETQYF. CDR3 in DNA: TGTGCCAGCGGCGGACTAGCGGGGAAAGAGACCCAGTACTTC.

This clone was seen only a few times. The chain carries TRBV30 and TRBJ2-2, with D hard to call. The CDR3 consists of 10 residues. Trimming removed 7 bases at V and 7 bases at J, with 7 bases between. Germline CDR1 is GTSNPN and CDR2 is SVGIG (reference sequence). CDR3 sequence reads: CASWIGELFF. For the CDR3, the DNA is TGTGCCTCGTGGATCGGGGAGCTGTTTTTT.